This T cell receptor (beta chain) came from a study of control samples from healthy donors and cancer patients. Germline CDR1 reads MNHNS; CDR2 reads SASEGT. V shed 1 base, J shed 3 bases, and the junction held 1 base outside the gene matches. CDR3 length equals 14 residues. TCRdb's table, derived via immunoSEQ multiplex PCR, lists solely in-frame clones and lacks some. In the table there are around 71,000 clones, 75% to 95% of which are singletons. The TCR was taken from a woman between 50 and 59 years old with colorectal cancer. V usage is TRBV6-1 and J usage is TRBJ2-3; 7 bases align to TRBD2. Material: PBMCs. The CDR3 sequence: CASSEGGGTDTQYF. Here the CDR3 DNA reads TGTGCCAGCAGTGAAGGGGGGGGTACAGATACGCAGTATTTT.